This TCR beta chain originates from a study (dated by TCRdb to between 2015 and 2017). Describing the broader study: The study examined whether tumor-infiltrating Tregs in breast cancer are drawn from blood Tregs or arise in situ by conversion from other CD4+ T cell subsets. The paper's findings and limits, for the study overall: The larger-cohort validation was restricted to a single TCR beta V-J rearrangement rather than whole repertoires. The greatest overlap of tumor-infiltrating Treg TCR alpha and beta sequences was with tumor naive CD4+ T cells, followed next by blood naive CD4+ T cells. In terms of TCR gene usage, tumor memory CD4+ T cells clustered together with blood and lymph node memory CD4+ cells, as well as with lymph node naive CD4+ cells.

This clonotype has only a few counts. Its recognized antigen is unknown. Base qualities are not provided; no much larger clone lies one nucleotide away. Full-length TCR variable regions were amplified by 5' RACE PCR using constant-region reverse primers, and then by semi-nested PCR using Nested Universal Primer A. Using the ReliaPrep RNA Cell Miniprep System, total RNA was extracted, and the SMARTer RACE 5'/3' Kit was then used to reverse transcribe the RNA into 5'RACE-ready cDNA. Full-length TCR alpha and beta libraries were barcoded with multiplex adaptors and sequenced on an Illumina MiSeq. The published analysis was carried out like this. For each of nine subset-tissue groups, sequencing data from the five patients were pooled, and the groups were compared by unsupervised clustering of TCR gene usage. Repertoire similarity was calculated with the Morisita-Horn index, weighting shared sequences by their contribution to each repertoire. Using fastp trimming at Q25 and MiXCR clonotype assembly, TCRdb reanalyzed the public sequencing data and kept in-frame beta chains. Every entry covers one CDR3 protein and lists the most common genes and DNA from its rows. These V and J calls derive from TCRdb rather than the authors' analysis. The sample data list over 55,000 distinct CDR3 sequences, and roughly 30% of these were observed just once. In total, the top ten clones hold around 3.1% of the sample.

CD4+CD45RO+CD25- cells were isolated as memory CD4+ T cells. Tregs, naive and memory CD4+ T cells from tumor, blood and ipsilateral draining lymph nodes of a handful of breast cancer patients underwent full-length TCR alpha and beta sequencing. Tumor tissue and lymph nodes obtained from ipsilateral axillary dissection were perfused with PBS, minced and then digested with collagenase I and hyaluronidase. A purity exceeding 90% was confirmed by FACS for the sorted cell populations. The TCR comes from a female donor with breast cancer. What was sequenced was tumor-infiltrating memory CD4+ T cells sorted from the breast tumor. Per the publication, the cell subset or site label means: memory CD4+ T cells, CD4+CD45RO+CD25-.

The CDR3 has the sequence CSVRPGETQYF. The base sequence is TGCAGCGTCCGCCCGGGAGAGACCCAGTACTTC. The chain couples TRBV29-1 to TRBJ2-5; the D gene is unclear. Including the terminal cysteine and phenylalanine, the CDR3 comprises 11 residues. Only CDR3 DNA is held: 33 bases, read in frame from base 1. For CDR1 and CDR2, the germline V gene lists SQVTM and ANQGSEA. Between the V and J ends, shortened by 6 bases and 4 bases respectively, the junction contains 9 bases.